This T cell receptor (beta chain) was retrieved from a study of cytomegalovirus exposure and HLA in healthy donors (dated by TCRdb to 2015 to 2018). Broadly, across the study: According to a later analysis, the roughly 120 validation repertoires were produced on the same platform as the 700 or so repertoires of the first cohort. The study was designed to test whether signatures of past pathogen exposure could be identified by cataloging public T cell receptors. Along with the approximately 650-subject first cohort, a separate validation cohort of 120 different subjects was used. To predict cytomegalovirus infection status, the study combined high-throughput TCR immunosequencing, statistical association of individual TCRs with disease status, and machine learning. Points the paper makes about the study in general: Of the cluster scores, roughly 95% were above 0 in a later analysis, which found that TCRs clustered in the first cohort also tended to co-occur in the 90 to 150 validation repertoires. The classifier was reported to diagnose cytomegalovirus status with high specificity and sensitivity in both the original cohort and the validation cohort. The authors suggested that the approach could potentially be extended to other disease states and immunological phenotypes. While some public TCRs were present in many individuals, most TCR sequences turned up only very rarely across donors. In vitro tests confirmed that a few of the cytomegalovirus-associated TCR beta chains recognize cytomegalovirus antigens. A total of 164 TCR beta chains were listed by the study as associated with cytomegalovirus. The validation cohort had no HLA typing available for a later analysis, so co-occurrence within that cohort was assessed over all 130 or so repertoires.

Separate from the approximately 700-subject first cohort, the validation cohort of over 90 subjects was the group to which the donors belonged. Library preparation employed the immunoSEQ multiplex PCR assay. The authors' pipeline ran thus. To diagnose cytomegalovirus status from the catalog of TCR beta chain sequences, a statistical classification framework was built. The clones in this table, taken by TCRdb from immuneACCESS, are in-frame only. Not every clone is retained; where verified, under half of the shortfall comes from an unresolved V gene, and the cause of the rest is unknown. The V and J calls and clone size come from that table; D and trimming were worked out from the DNA. The sample table lists tens of thousands of clones, 85% to 95% of them with a count of one. Of the sample, about 0.7% falls within the top ten clones. Per the germline V gene, SGHDT is the CDR1 and YYEEEE is the CDR2. Measured from the cysteine to the phenylalanine, the CDR3 is 15 residues long. The sequence is cut down to CDR3 DNA, 45 bases in frame from base 1. For this chain, trimming is 4 bases at the V end and 3 bases at the J end, and the number of junction bases without a gene match is 7.

As concerns this clone: It has no known antigen specificity. Nothing much larger sits one base from this clone, and base qualities are not available.

Recombination linked TRBV5-6 to TRBJ2-7; 10 central bases correspond to TRBD1. The receptor was derived from a man younger than 30 in good health and CMV-seronegative. The sample comprised PBMCs. The CDR3 here reads CASSPRDRGNYEQYF. The DNA sequence reads TGTGCCAGCAGCCCCCGGGACAGGGGCAACTACGAGCAGTACTTC.